A selection of T cell receptor beta chains follows, all from one sample in a study of cytomegalovirus exposure and HLA in healthy donors. Only in-frame clones appear in the TCRdb table, and some are missing; sequencing was by immunoSEQ multiplex PCR. The sample contains about 120,000 clones, about 70% of which appear only once. What was sequenced was PBMCs. Receptors were obtained from a human donor in good health. Both conserved end residues are part of each CDR3. Each record gives: D gene, clone size, J gene, V gene, CDR3 protein, CDR3 DNA. The D gene is left open where the match is weak. Clone size is stated in some rows and not others, as once, few, many or a class when expanded.

>TRBD2|.|TRBJ2-2|TRBV27
CASTRGSGVNTGELFF
TGTGCCAGCACCCGTGGTAGCGGGGTGAACACCGGGGAGCTGTTTTTT
>.|.|TRBJ1-2|TRBV7-9
CASSLAGDGGYGYTF
TGTGCCAGCAGCTTAGCAGGTGACGGCGGCTATGGCTACACCTTC
>.|few|TRBJ1-1|TRBV6-5
CASSGSLLQGEAFF
TGTGCCAGCAGTGGGTCCCTGCTCCAGGGAGAAGCTTTCTTT
>TRBD1|.|TRBJ2-1|TRBV7-2
CASSLARGQVGSYNEQFF
TGTGCCAGCAGCTTAGCTCGAGGACAGGTCGGTTCTTACAATGAGCAGTTCTTC
>.|.|TRBJ2-5|TRBV7-8
CASSPRQVQETQYF
TGTGCCAGCAGCCCTCGACAGGTCCAAGAGACCCAGTACTTC
>TRBD2|.|TRBJ2-3|TRBV6-4
CASSTLAGALTDTQYF
TGTGCCAGCAGTACTCTAGCGGGAGCCCTTACAGATACGCAGTATTTT
>.|.|TRBJ1-1|TRBV28
CASSLLGATEAFF
TGTGCCAGCAGTTTGTTAGGGGCCACTGAAGCTTTCTTT
>TRBD1|once|TRBJ1-5|TRBV5-4
CASSLTGQANQPQHF
TGTGCCAGCAGCTTGACCGGACAGGCAAATCAGCCCCAGCATTTT
>.|.|TRBJ1-5|TRBV15
CATSWGEGGGQPQHF
TGTGCCACCAGTTGGGGGGAGGGAGGTGGGCAGCCCCAGCATTTT
>.|.|TRBJ2-1|TRBV11-3
CASSQQGFRGSDEQFF
TGTGCCAGCAGCCAGCAGGGGTTTAGAGGGTCCGATGAGCAGTTCTTC
>TRBD2|.|TRBJ2-3|TRBV4-2
CASSQGTRNTDTQYF
TGTGCCAGCAGCCAGGGGACTAGGAACACAGATACGCAGTATTTT
>TRBD2|.|TRBJ2-3|TRBV6-4
CASSDHIAGGPDTQYF
TGTGCCAGCAGTGACCATATAGCGGGAGGGCCAGATACGCAGTATTTT
>.|few|TRBJ1-6|TRBV6-5
CASSRDNGSPLHF
TGTGCCAGCAGTCGGGACAACGGCTCACCCCTCCACTTT
>TRBD1|.|TRBJ1-6|TRBV19
CASSPRQGELHF
TGTGCCAGTAGCCCCCGACAGGGGGAACTCCACTTT
>.|.|TRBJ1-3|TRBV30
CAWSRGGNTIYF
TGTGCCTGGAGTAGGGGTGGAAACACCATATATTTT
>TRBD1|.|TRBJ2-7|TRBV11-3
CASSLRSGQGFYEQYF
TGTGCCAGCAGCTTAAGGTCCGGACAGGGATTTTACGAGCAGTACTTC
>TRBD2|once|TRBJ2-7|TRBV27
CASSPGAGVSYEQYF
TGTGCCAGCAGTCCTGGAGCGGGAGTCTCCTACGAGCAGTACTTC
>TRBD2|.|TRBJ2-1|TRBV29-1
CSVIGMASGNSNEQFF
TGCAGCGTAATAGGGATGGCTAGCGGGAATAGCAATGAGCAGTTCTTC
>.|.|TRBJ2-3|TRBV11-2
CASSSLLMISDTQYF
TGTGCCAGCAGCTCGCTTCTAATGATTTCAGATACGCAGTATTTT
>TRBD1|.|TRBJ2-1|TRBV7-9
CASSSRRGTVNEQFF
TGTGCCAGCAGCTCTAGAAGAGGGACAGTAAATGAGCAGTTCTTC
>.|.|TRBJ2-1|TRBV25-1
CASSSDSYNEQFF
TGTGCCAGCAGTTCAGACTCCTACAATGAGCAGTTCTTC
>.|.|TRBJ2-7|TRBV5-1
CASSAQLEGEQYF
TGCGCCAGCAGCGCCCAATTAGAGGGTGAGCAGTACTTC
>.|.|TRBJ1-3|TRBV9
CASSVLGGSGNTIYF
TGTGCCAGCAGCGTCTTGGGGGGGAGTGGAAACACCATATATTTT
>TRBD1|.|TRBJ2-6|TRBV19
CASTPTGSSSGANVLTF
TGTGCCAGTACCCCGACAGGGTCAAGCTCTGGGGCCAACGTCCTGACTTTC
>.|.|TRBJ2-1|TRBV29-1
CSVGIRLVGNEQFF
TGCAGCGTTGGCATTAGACTAGTAGGCAATGAGCAGTTCTTC
>.|.|TRBJ1-1|TRBV11-2
CASSLGGRFTEAFF
TGTGCCAGCAGCTTAGGGGGCAGGTTCACTGAAGCTTTCTTT
>TRBD1|.|TRBJ2-7|TRBV6-5
CASSPGQIYEQYF
TGTGCCAGCAGTCCGGGACAGATCTACGAGCAGTACTTC
>.|.|TRBJ1-3|TRBV28
CASSSITMDSSGNTIYF
TGTGCCAGCAGTTCCATAACGATGGACAGTAGTGGAAACACCATATATTTT
>TRBD1|.|TRBJ2-2|TRBV5-6
CASKGQTTGELFF
TGTGCCAGCAAGGGACAGACCACCGGGGAGCTGTTTTTT
>TRBD1|.|TRBJ1-2|TRBV5-1
CASSTGDYGYTF
TGCGCCAGCAGCACAGGGGACTATGGCTACACCTTC
>TRBD1|.|TRBJ1-3|TRBV2
CASSRGQGFSGNTIYF
TGTGCCAGCAGTAGGGGACAGGGGTTTAGTGGAAACACCATATATTTT
>TRBD1|once|TRBJ1-6|TRBV4-1
CASSQARTGHSPLHF
TGCGCCAGCAGCCAAGCGCGGACAGGGCATTCACCCCTCCACTTT